The clone carrying this T cell receptor beta chain showed up many times. Its antigen is not known. The sample comes from a study of spatial heterogeneity in lung cancer. For the study at large: Averaged across combinations, each unique TCR and UMI pairing appeared more than ten times in raw reads, which were uncorrected.

Study-wide results and limits: Relative to follow-up, resection was when ubiquitous expanded tumor TCRs appeared more in blood.

Each TCR cDNA molecule bore a unique molecular identifier. TCRdb redid the calling of the 5' RACE reads with MiXCR, one entry per CDR3 protein. The repertoire holds more than 20,000 distinct CDR3 sequences, around 13% seen once, with about 25% in the top ten. CDR3 length: 15 residues. Per the germline V gene, CDR1 is MNHEY and CDR2 is SVGEGT. Trimming shortened V by 5 bases and J by 5 bases, and 18 bases separated the two germline ends. Time point specified: sample taken at primary tumor resection. Unsorted whole RNA samples from tumor, nontumor lung or frozen PBMC were sequenced. Donation came from 70 or so patients with untreated early-stage non-small cell lung cancer.

The TCR sequence derives from a female donor with early-stage non-small cell lung cancer. The V call is TRBV6-2 or TRBV6-3, the J call TRBJ1-1; the D is unclear. The material sequenced was PBMCs, taken at surgery. The CDR3 reads CASSTRRLPVTEAFF. In nucleotides, the CDR3 is TGTGCCAGCAGTACCCGAAGGCTTCCCGTAACTGAAGCTTTCTTT.